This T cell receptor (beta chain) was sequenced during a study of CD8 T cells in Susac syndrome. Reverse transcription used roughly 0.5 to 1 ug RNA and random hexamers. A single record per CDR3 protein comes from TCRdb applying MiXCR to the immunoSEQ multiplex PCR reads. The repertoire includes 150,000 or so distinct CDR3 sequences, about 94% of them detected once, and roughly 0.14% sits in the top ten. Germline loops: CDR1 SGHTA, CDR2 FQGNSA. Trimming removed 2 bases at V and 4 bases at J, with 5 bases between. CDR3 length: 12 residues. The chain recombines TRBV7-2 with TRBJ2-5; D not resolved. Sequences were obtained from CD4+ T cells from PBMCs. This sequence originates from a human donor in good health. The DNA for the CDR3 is TGTGCCAGCAGCTTAACACCAGAGACCCAGTACTTC. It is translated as CASSLTPETQYF.